What follows are 20 T cell receptor beta chains derived from one specimen sequenced in a study of vaccination and CD4 T cells after COVID-19. Treatment given: roughly 11-day PBMC culture with coronavirus spike peptide pools or control peptides (ViraFEST assay). Oncomine TCR Beta short-read sequencing was applied to DNA from cultured CD4+ T cells. TCRdb re-called the PCR reads through MiXCR, storing one row per CDR3 protein. The sample has about 17,000 distinct CDR3 sequences; roughly 45% are singletons. Antigen specificity for these receptors is unknown. The source material was CD4+ T cells from blood, cultured in vitro, sampled before SARS-CoV-2 vaccination. The source is a human donor who had recovered from COVID-19.

This clonotype occurred a few times. The V and J genes are TRBV10-3 and TRBJ2-3; perhaps TRBD2 as D (5 bases). CDR3 length: 14 residues. CDR1 is ENHRY and CDR2 is SYGVKD in the germline V gene. Trimming pared 3 bases from V and 0 bases from J, leaving 7 bases between. The CDR3 nucleotides are TGTGCCATCAGTGATATAGCGAGCACAGATACGCAGTATTTT. It specifies CAISDIASTDTQYF.

This clonotype was detected a few times. This chain uses TRBV20-1 with TRBJ2-7; D unresolved. Germline lookup yields CDR1 DFQATT and CDR2 SNEGSKA (reference sequence). Trimming stripped 3 bases from V and 4 bases from J, with 7 bases between. The CDR3 consists of 11 residues. Here the CDR3 reads CSARFKYEQYF. CDR3 DNA: TGCAGTGCTAGGTTCAAGTACGAGCAGTACTTC.

The chain is built from TRBV28 and TRBJ2-7, with 8 nucleotides matching TRBD1. The CDR3 loop spans 15 amino acids. Germline CDR1 reads MDHEN; CDR2 reads SYDVKM. The trim removed 6 bases at V and 3 bases at J, leaving 10 bases unmatched. CDR3 nucleotides: TGTGCCAGCAGAGATTCGGACAGGGTTTACTACGAGCAGTACTTC. This sequence encodes CASRDSDRVYYEQYF.

The chain combines TRBV6-2 or TRBV6-3 with TRBJ2-6, with TRBD1 identical over 8 bases. There are 17 residues in the CDR3. V was pared by 6 bases and J by 0 bases, with 7 bases of the junction left unmatched. In germline, CDR1 is MNHEY, CDR2 SVGEGT. The CDR3 is CASSLVQGVSGANVLTF. The CDR3 nucleotides read TGTGCCAGCAGCTTAGTACAGGGGGTCTCTGGGGCCAACGTCCTGACTTTC.

The chain is built from TRBV7-9 and TRBJ1-1, with TRBD1 identical over 7 bases. The ends lost 4 bases at V and 8 bases at J; junction bases unmatched: 4. The germline V gene has CDR1 SEHNR and CDR2 FQNEAQ (reference sequence). The CDR3 has 12 residues. The CDR3 sequence: CASSYRQGEAFF. In DNA form, the CDR3 reads TGTGCCAGCAGCTATCGACAGGGCGAAGCTTTCTTT.

This clonotype has a handful of counts. The chain combines TRBV6-5 with TRBJ1-6; no firm D call. CDR3 length equals 13 residues. Deletions cut 2 bases from V and 5 bases from J, with 4 bases between. Germline CDR1 and CDR2: MNHEY and SVGAGI. CDR3 bases: TGTGCCAGCAGTTACATCAATAATTCACCCCTCCACTTT. Its translation is CASSYINNSPLHF.

This clonotype was found a few times. This chain uses TRBV6-1 with TRBJ1-1; D gene uncertain. V dropped 8 bases and J dropped 2 bases, with 12 bases sitting between them. Germline-derived CDR1 and CDR2 are MNHNS and SASEGT. The CDR3 is made up of 13 amino acids. CDR3 sequence: CASAWNENTEAFF. The CDR3 DNA is TGTGCCAGCGCCTGGAACGAAAACACTGAAGCTTTCTTT.

The chain carries TRBV20-1 and TRBJ1-2; tentatively, D is TRBD1 (6 bases). From germline, CDR1 is DFQATT and CDR2 SNEGSKA (reference sequence). V was pared by 6 bases and J by 8 bases, with 19 bases between. The length of the CDR3 is 13 residues. The CDR3 coding sequence is TGCAGTGCCGGGACTGGGCCAGGGGAAGGCTACACCTTC. Protein product: CSAGTGPGEGYTF.

The V gene is TRBV15, the J gene TRBJ1-2, with unresolved D. The CDR3 is 15 residues long. V lost 0 bases to trimming and J lost 0 bases, with 8 bases between them. The germline V gene encodes CDR1 LNHNV and CDR2 YYDKDF (reference sequence). CDR3 in amino acids: CATSRDQAANYGYTF. The CDR3 bases are TGTGCCACCAGCAGAGATCAGGCCGCTAACTATGGCTACACCTTC.

V gene TRBV5-4 combines with J gene TRBJ2-3, with 8 bases identical to TRBD1. Germline-derived CDR1 and CDR2 are SGHNT and YYREEE (reference sequence). The CDR3 runs to 15 residues. The V segment lost 0 bases and the J segment 0 bases; nucleotides outside the gene matches: 0. CDR3 region: CASSLGQGSTDTQYF. As DNA, the CDR3 is TGTGCCAGCAGCTTGGGACAGGGGAGCACAGATACGCAGTATTTT.

DNA for the CDR3: TGTGCCAGCAGCCCAATACTTCCAGGGAACACAGATACGCAGTATTTT. Translating gives CASSPILPGNTDTQYF. The V gene is TRBV11-2, the J gene TRBJ2-3; weak D call: TRBD1 (5 bases). Trimming cost V 5 bases and J 2 bases, with 17 bases left between them. Looked up from germline, CDR1 is SGHAT and CDR2 is FQNNGV. This CDR3 has 16 amino acids.

V is TRBV19 and J is TRBJ2-3; D uncertain. Between the trimmed V and J ends, which lost 5 bases and 9 bases, there was a span of 18 bases. The CDR3 covers 14 residues. The germline V gene encodes CDR1 LNHDA and CDR2 SQIVND (reference sequence). CDR3 protein: CASSPPSWPRTQYF. The CDR3, as DNA: TGTGCCAGTAGTCCCCCTTCGTGGCCCAGGACGCAGTATTTT. Full variable domain (missing parts from reference TRBV19 and TRBJ2-3): DGGITQSPKYLFRKEGQNVTLSCEQNLNHDAMYWYRQDPGQGLRLIYYSQIVNDFQKGDIAEGYSVSREKKESFPLTVTSAQKNPTAFYLCASSPPSWPRTQYFGPGTRLTVL.

The J gene is TRBJ2-2, the V gene TRBV7-3; 8 positions agree with TRBD1. With V trimmed by 5 bases and J by 6 bases, 8 bases remained unmatched. In germline, CDR1 is SGHTA, CDR2 FQGTGA. The CDR3 runs to 15 residues. The CDR3 spells CASSLGQEGAGELFF. CDR3 nucleotides: TGTGCCAGCAGCCTGGGACAGGAAGGAGCCGGGGAGCTGTTTTTT.

CDR3 sequence (DNA): TGTGCCAGCAGCTTTCAGGGGGGACGCAGCGCTGAAGCTTTCTTT. The encoded protein is CASSFQGGRSAEAFF. This chain uses TRBV5-5 with TRBJ1-1; 7 nucleotides match TRBD1. The CDR3 contains 15 residues. The J segment lost 6 bases and the V segment lost 2 bases, leaving 10 bases of the junction unmatched. Germline V gene sequence: CDR1 SGHKS, CDR2 YYEKEE (reference sequence).

This chain links TRBV19 with TRBJ2-5, with D maybe TRBD2 (6 bases). V lost 5 bases to trimming and J lost 5 bases, with 15 bases between them. The CDR3 is 14 amino acids. Germline CDR1 and CDR2: LNHDA and SQIVND (reference sequence). CDR3 sequence: CASSPPGVGETQYF. The CDR3 nucleotides are TGTGCCAGTAGTCCCCCGGGAGTTGGGGAGACCCAGTACTTC. The whole variable domain, filled in from reference TRBV19 and TRBJ2-5, reads DGGITQSPKYLFRKEGQNVTLSCEQNLNHDAMYWYRQDPGQGLRLIYYSQIVNDFQKGDIAEGYSVSREKKESFPLTVTSAQKNPTAFYLCASSPPGVGETQYFGPGTRLLVL.

This chain uses TRBV20-1 with TRBJ2-3, with D possibly TRBD2 on 5 matching bases. Trimming removed 8 bases from V and 1 base from J, with 13 bases in between. Germline lookup yields CDR1 DFQATT and CDR2 SNEGSKA (reference sequence). This CDR3 has 13 residues. The CDR3 nucleotides are TGCAGTCGCCCGGGGTTGCGCACAGATACGCAGTATTTT. Amino acid sequence: CSRPGLRTDTQYF.

The J gene is TRBJ2-3, the V gene TRBV6-5; 9 bases match TRBD1. The CDR3 is made up of 16 amino acids. V was pared by 3 bases and J by 2 bases, with 6 bases of the junction left unmatched. Germline values: CDR1 MNHEY, CDR2 SVGAGI. In DNA form, the CDR3 reads TGTGCCAGCAGTTATGGTGACAGGGGGTACACAGATACGCAGTATTTT. Residues: CASSYGDRGYTDTQYF.

V is TRBV15 and J is TRBJ2-1, with D possibly TRBD1 on 6 matching bases. Per germline, CDR1 LNHNV and CDR2 YYDKDF (reference sequence). The length of the CDR3 is 13 residues. V gave up 8 bases and J gave up 4 bases, with 12 bases separating them. The CDR3 sequence is CATDQGFYNEQFF. Written as DNA, the CDR3 is TGTGCCACCGACCAGGGGTTTTACAATGAGCAGTTCTTC.

The J gene is TRBJ1-4, the V gene TRBV10-3; tentative D call: TRBD1 (5 bases). V shed 4 bases and J shed 11 bases, with 11 bases lying between them. Germline CDR1 reads ENHRY; CDR2 reads SYGVKD. The CDR3 is 12 residues long. The CDR3 DNA sequence: TGTGCCATCAGTGCTTCAGGGAGGAAACTGTTTTTT. This translates into CAISASGRKLFF.

The chain combines TRBV15 with TRBJ2-7; 11 bases line up with TRBD1. CDR1 LNHNV and CDR2 YYDKDF come from the germline V gene (reference sequence). Unmatched junction bases numbered 5, after V lost 0 bases and J lost 7 bases. The CDR3 spans 15 residues. Here the CDR3 reads CATSRDRTGGREQYF. The CDR3 DNA reads TGTGCCACCAGCAGAGATCGGACAGGGGGCAGGGAGCAGTACTTC.